The clone carrying this TCR beta chain was seen at least ten times. Its antigen is not known. The record originates from a study of T-cell reconstitution after alpha-beta-depleted transplantation in children. Study-wide findings and caveats: Expanded graft clones, several hundred of them, were reportedly the source of alpha-beta T cells about two months after transplant. Counts and diversity of T cells one year after transplant came mostly from newly produced T cells.

This CDR3 is 14 amino acids long. Germline loops: CDR1 DFQATT, CDR2 SNEGSKA (reference sequence). V shed 6 bases and J shed 0 bases, with 15 bases lying between them. A TCRbeta library incorporating unique molecular identifiers was prepared. TCRdb passed the PCR reads through MiXCR, listing each CDR3 protein once. The sample carries around 240,000 distinct CDR3 sequences, roughly 8% recorded once. The chain recombines TRBV20-1 with TRBJ2-7; maybe TRBD1 (6 bases). Material: PBMCs, mostly from graft donor cells, obtained 180 days after TCRalphabeta/CD19-depleted stem cell transplant. The clonotype was recovered from a male patient younger than 18 who had a stem cell transplant for acute lymphoblastic leukemia, so the T cells may come from the graft donor. The CDR3 reads CSARQAWSSYEQYF. CDR3 in DNA: TGCAGTGCCCGACAGGCATGGAGCTCCTACGAGCAGTACTTC.